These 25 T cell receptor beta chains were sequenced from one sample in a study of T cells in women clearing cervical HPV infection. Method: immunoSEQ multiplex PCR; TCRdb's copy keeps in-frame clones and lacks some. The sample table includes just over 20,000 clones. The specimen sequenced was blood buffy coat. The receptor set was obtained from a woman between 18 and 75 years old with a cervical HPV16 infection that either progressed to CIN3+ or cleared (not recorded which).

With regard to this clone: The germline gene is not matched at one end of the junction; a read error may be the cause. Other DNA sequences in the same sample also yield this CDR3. CDR3 loop: CASSSRSSGNTIYF. The DNA read from the CDR3 is TGTGCCAGCAGCTCCAGGAGCTCTGGAAACACG. The chain employs TRBV13 and TRBJ1-3, with D unclear. The read ends 3 residues shy of where the CDR3 ends; the end is completed using the germline J gene. Looked up from germline, CDR1 is PRHDT and CDR2 is FYEKMQ (reference sequence). This CDR3 region has 14 residues.

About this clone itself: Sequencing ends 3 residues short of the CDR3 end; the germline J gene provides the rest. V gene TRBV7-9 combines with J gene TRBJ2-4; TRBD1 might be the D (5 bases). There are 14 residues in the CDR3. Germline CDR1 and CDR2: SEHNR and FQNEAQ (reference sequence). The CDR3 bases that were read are TGTGCCAGCAGCCTAAAAGACAGAATCTATGGT. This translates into CASSLKDRIYG. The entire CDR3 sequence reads CASSLKDRIYGQYF. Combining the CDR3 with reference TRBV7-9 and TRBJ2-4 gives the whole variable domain DTGVSQNPRHKITKRGQNVTFRCDPISEHNRLYWYRQTLGQGPEFLTYFQNEAQLEKSRLLSDRFSAERPKGSFSTLEIQRTEQGDSAMYLCASSLKDRIYGQYFGAGTRLSVL.

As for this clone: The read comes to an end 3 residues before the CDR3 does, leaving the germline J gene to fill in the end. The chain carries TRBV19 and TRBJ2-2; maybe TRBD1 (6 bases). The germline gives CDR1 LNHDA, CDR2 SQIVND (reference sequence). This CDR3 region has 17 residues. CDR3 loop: CASSILGHLSYNSPLFF. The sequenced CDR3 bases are TGTGCCAGTAGTATCCTGGGACACCTTTCATATAATTCACCG.

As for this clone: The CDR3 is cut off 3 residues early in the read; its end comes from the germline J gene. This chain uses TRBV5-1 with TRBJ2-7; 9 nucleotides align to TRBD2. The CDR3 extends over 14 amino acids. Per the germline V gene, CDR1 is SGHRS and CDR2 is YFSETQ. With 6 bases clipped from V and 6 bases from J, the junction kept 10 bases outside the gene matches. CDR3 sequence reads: CASTGPGTSSEQYF. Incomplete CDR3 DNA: TGCGCCAGCACTGGTCCCGGGACTAGCAGCGAG.

The CDR3 loop is CASGQGVYQPQHF. CDR3 DNA, as far as it was read: TGCGCCAGCGGACAGGGCGTATATCAGCCC. This chain joins TRBV10-2 and TRBJ1-5; TRBD1 matches at 8 bases. The CDR3 goes on 3 residues after the read ends, and that part is filled in from the germline J gene. V was pared by 8 bases and J by 5 bases, with 5 bases of the junction left unmatched. The CDR3 consists of 13 residues. Germline CDR1 and CDR2: WSHSY and SAAADI.

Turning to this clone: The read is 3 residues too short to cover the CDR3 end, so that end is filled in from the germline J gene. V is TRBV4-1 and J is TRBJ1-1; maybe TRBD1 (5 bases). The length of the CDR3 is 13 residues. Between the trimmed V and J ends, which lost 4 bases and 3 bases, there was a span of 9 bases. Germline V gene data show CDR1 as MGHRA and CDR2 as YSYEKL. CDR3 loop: CASSRGHHTEAFF. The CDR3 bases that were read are TGCGCCAGCAGCCGCGGACATCACACTGAA.

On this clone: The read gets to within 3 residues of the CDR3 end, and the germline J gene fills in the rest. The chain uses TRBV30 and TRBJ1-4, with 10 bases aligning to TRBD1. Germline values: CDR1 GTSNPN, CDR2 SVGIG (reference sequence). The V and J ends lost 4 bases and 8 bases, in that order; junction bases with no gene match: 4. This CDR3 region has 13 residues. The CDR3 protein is CAWNGQGVEKLFF. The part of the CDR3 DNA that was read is TGTGCCTGGAACGGACAGGGGGTGGAAAAA.

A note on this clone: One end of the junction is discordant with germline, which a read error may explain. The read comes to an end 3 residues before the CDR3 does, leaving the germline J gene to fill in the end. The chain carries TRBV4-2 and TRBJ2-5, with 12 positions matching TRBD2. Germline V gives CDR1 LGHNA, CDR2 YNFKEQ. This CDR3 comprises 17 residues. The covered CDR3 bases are TGCGCCAGCAGCCAAGTGCTACTAGCGGGGGGACAAGAGACC. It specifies CASSQVLLAGGQET. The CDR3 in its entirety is CASSQVLLAGGQETQYF.

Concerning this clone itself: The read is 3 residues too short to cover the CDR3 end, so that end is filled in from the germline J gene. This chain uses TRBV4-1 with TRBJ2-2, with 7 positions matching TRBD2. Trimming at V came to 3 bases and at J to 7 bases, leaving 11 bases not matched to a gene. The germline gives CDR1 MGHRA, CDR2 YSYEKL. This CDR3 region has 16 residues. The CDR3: CASSHFRGGEGGELFF. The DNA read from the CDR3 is TGCGCCAGCAGCCACTTTCGAGGAGGGGAGGGCGGGGAG.

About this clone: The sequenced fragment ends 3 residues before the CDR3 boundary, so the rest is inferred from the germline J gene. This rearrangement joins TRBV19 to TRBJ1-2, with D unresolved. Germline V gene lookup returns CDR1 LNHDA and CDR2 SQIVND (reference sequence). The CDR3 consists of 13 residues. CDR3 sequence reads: CASGLATYNDYTF. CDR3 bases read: TGTGCCAGTGGACTAGCAACCTACAATGAC.

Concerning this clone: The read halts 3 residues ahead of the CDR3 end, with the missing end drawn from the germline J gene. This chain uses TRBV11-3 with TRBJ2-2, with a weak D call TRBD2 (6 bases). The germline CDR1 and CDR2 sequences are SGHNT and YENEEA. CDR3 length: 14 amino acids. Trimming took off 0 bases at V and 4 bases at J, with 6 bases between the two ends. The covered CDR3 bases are TGTGCCAGCAGCTTAGAGGGGGGCACCGGGGAG. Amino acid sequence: CASSLEGGTGE. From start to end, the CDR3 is CASSLEGGTGELFF.

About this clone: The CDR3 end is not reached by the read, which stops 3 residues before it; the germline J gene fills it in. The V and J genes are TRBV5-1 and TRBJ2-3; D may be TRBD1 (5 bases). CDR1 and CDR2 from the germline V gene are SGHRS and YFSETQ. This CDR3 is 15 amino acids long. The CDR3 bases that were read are TGCGCCAGCACCCTGATCAATAGTGGACAAGAGACG. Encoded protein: CASTLINSGQET. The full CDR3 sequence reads CASTLINSGQETQYF.

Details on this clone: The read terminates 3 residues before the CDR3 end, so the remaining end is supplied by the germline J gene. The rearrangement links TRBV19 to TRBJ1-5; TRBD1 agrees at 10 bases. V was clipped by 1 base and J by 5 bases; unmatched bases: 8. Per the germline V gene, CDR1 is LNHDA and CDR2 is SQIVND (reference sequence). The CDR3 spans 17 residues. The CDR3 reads CASSIGGGQGKDQPQHF. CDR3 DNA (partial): TGTGCCAGTAGTATAGGGGGGGGACAGGGGAAAGATCAGCCC.

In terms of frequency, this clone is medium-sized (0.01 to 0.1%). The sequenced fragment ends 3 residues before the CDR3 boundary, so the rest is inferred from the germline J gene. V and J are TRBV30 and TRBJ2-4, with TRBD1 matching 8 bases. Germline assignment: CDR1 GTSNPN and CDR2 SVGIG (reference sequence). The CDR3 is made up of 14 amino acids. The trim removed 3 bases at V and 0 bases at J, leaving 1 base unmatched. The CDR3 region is CAWRQGAAKNIQYF. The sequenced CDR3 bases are TGTGCCTGGAGGCAGGGGGCAGCCAAAAACATT.

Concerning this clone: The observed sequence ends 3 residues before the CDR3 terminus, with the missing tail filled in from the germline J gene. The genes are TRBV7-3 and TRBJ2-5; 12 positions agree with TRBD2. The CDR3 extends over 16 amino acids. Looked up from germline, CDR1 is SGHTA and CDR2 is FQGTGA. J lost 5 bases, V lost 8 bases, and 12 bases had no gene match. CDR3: CASGSTLAGGLETQYF. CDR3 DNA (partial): TGTGCCAGCGGCTCCACCCTAGCGGGGGGGCTTGAGACC.

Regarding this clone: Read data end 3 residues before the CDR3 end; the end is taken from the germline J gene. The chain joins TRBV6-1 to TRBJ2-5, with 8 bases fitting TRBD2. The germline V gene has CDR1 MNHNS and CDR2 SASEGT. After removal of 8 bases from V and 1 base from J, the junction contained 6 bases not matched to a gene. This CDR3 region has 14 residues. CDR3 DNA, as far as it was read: TGTGCCAGCGGTGGCGGGGGGACCCAAGAGACC. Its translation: CASGGGGTQET. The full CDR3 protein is CASGGGGTQETQYF.

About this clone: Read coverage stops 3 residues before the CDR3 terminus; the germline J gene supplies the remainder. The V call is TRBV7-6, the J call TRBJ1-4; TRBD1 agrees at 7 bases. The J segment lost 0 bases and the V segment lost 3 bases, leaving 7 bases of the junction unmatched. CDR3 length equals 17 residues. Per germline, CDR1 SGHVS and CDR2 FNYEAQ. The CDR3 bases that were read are TGTGCCAGCAGCTTCGGGACAGCGGATGCAACTAATGAAAAA. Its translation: CASSFGTADATNEK. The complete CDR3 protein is CASSFGTADATNEKLFF.

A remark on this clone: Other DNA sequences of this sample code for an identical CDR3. CDR3 loop: CASSPSRRDRGKTAFF. CDR3 DNA, as far as it was read: TGTGCCAGCTCACCAAGTCGAAGGGACAGGGGGAAGACC. The V call is TRBV18, the J call TRBJ1-1; 11 bases agree with TRBD1. Sequencing ends 3 residues short of the CDR3 end; the germline J gene provides the rest. This CDR3 has 16 residues. Looked up from germline, CDR1 is KGHSH and CDR2 is LQKENI. The variable domain in full, completed from reference TRBV18 and TRBJ1-1, reads NAGVMQNPRHLVRRRGQEARLRCSPMKGHSHVYWYRQLPEEGLKFMVYLQKENIIDESGMPKERFSAEFPKEGPSILRIQQVVRGDSAAYFCASSPSRRDRGKTAFFGQGTRLTVV.

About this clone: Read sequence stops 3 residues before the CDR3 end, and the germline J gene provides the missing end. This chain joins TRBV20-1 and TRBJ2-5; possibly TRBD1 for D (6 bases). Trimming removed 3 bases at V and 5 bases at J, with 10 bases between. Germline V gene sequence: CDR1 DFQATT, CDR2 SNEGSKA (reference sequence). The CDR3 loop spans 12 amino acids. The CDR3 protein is CSARRGLETQYF. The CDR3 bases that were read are TGCAGTGCTAGGAGGGGGTTGGAGACC.

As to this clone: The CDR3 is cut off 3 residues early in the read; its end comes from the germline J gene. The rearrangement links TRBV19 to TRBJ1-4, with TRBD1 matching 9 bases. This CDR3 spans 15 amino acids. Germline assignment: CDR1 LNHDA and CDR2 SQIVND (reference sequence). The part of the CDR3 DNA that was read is TGTGCCAGTAGTTTGGGACAGGGAAGTGGCTCACCA. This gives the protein CASSLGQGSGSP. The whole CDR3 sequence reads CASSLGQGSGSPLFF. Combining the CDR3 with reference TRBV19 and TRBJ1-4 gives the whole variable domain DGGITQSPKYLFRKEGQNVTLSCEQNLNHDAMYWYRQDPGQGLRLIYYSQIVNDFQKGDIAEGYSVSREKKESFPLTVTSAQKNPTAFYLCASSLGQGSGSPLFFGSGTQLSVL.

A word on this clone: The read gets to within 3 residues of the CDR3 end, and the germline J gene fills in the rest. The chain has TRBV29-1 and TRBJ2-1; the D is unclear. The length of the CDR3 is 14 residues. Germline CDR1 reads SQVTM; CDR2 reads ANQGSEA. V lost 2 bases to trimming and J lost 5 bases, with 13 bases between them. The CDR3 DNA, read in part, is TGCAGCGTTGAACCCAGGCTAACAAACAATGAG. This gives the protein CSVEPRLTNNE. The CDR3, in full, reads CSVEPRLTNNEQFF.

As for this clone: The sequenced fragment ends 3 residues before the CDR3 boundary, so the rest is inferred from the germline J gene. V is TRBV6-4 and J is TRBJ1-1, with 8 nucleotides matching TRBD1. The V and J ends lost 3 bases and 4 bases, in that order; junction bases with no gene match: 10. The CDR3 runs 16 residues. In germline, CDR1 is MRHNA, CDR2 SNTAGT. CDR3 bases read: TGTGCCAGCAGTGAGTATCACAGGGGGAGGATCACTGAA. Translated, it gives CASSEYHRGRITE. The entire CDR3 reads CASSEYHRGRITEAFF.

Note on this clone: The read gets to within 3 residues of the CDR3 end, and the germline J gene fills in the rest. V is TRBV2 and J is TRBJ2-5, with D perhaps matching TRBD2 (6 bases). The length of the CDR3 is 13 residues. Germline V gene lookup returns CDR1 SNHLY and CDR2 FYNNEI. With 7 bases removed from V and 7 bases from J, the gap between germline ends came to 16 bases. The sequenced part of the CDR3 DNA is TGTGCCAGCATAACGACTCAGGGAGGGACC. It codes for CASITTQGGT. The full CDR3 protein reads CASITTQGGTQYF.

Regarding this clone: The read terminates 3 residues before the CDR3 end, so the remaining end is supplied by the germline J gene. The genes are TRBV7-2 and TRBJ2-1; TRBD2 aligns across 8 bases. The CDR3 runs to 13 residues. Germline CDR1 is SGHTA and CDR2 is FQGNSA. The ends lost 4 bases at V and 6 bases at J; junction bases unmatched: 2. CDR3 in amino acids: CASSSGLANEQFF. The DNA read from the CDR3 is TGTGCCAGCAGCTCAGGACTAGCCAATGAG.

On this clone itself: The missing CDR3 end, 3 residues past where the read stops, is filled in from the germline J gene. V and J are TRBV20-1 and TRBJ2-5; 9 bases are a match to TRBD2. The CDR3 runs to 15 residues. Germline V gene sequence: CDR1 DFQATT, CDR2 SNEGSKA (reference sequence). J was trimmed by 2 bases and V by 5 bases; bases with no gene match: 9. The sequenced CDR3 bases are TGCAGTGCTGGATTTAGCGGGGGATTACAAGAGACC. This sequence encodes CSAGFSGGLQET. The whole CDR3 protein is CSAGFSGGLQETQYF.